These 21 T cell receptor beta chains came from one sample sequenced in a study of Graves' ophthalmopathy and Graves' hyperthyroidism. Amplification targeted the TCR beta CDR3 regions, with RNA transcripts as the source material. After a first-round RT-PCR with HTBI primers, a second-round multiplex PCR was run. A single record per CDR3 protein comes from TCRdb applying MiXCR to the multiplex PCR reads. The repertoire has 900,000 to 1,200,000 distinct CDR3 sequences, about 36% of them found once; the top ten carry 11%. The sequencing sample was made of peripheral blood or thyroid tissue (not recorded which). The source of these receptors is an adult man with Graves' hyperthyroidism.

This clonotype has a count of ten or more. The V gene is TRBV7-6, the J gene TRBJ1-1; tentatively, D is TRBD1 (5 bases). The V end was cut by 3 bases, the J end by 4 bases, with 9 bases between. This CDR3 spans 13 amino acids. Germline loops: CDR1 SGHVS, CDR2 FNYEAQ. Here the CDR3 reads CASSLSGTTEAFF. In nucleotides, the CDR3 is TGTGCCAGCAGCTTGTCTGGGACCACTGAAGCTTTCTTT.

This clonotype was seen repeatedly, ten times or more. The chain employs TRBV7-2 and TRBJ1-3, with D perhaps matching TRBD1 (6 bases). Germline lookup yields CDR1 SGHTA and CDR2 FQGNSA. Trimming took 2 bases from V and 0 from J, leaving 14 bases between them. CDR3 length: 17 residues. CDR3 region: CASSLMGQGGSGNTIYF. For the CDR3, the DNA is TGTGCCAGCAGCTTAATGGGACAAGGGGGCTCTGGAAACACCATATATTTT.

The chain recombines TRBV24-1 with TRBJ1-1; TRBD1 might be the D (6 bases). Trimming left V 3 bases short and J 2 bases short, with 15 bases between. CDR1 and CDR2 (germline): KGHDR, SFDVKD. CDR3 size: 16 residues. CDR3 region: CATSDPGTGGNTEAFF. CDR3 DNA sequence: TGTGCCACCAGTGATCCCGGGACTGGGGGCAACACTGAAGCTTTCTTT.

Worth noting for this clonotype: The junction differs from germline at one of its ends, possibly a read error. The chain employs TRBV5-1 and TRBJ2-7, with TRBD2 matching over 13 bases. This CDR3 is built from 16 residues. The germline V gene has CDR1 SGHRS and CDR2 YFSETQ. The CDR3 DNA reads as TGTGCCAGCAGCGGGGGACTAGCGGGACTTGTTTACGAGCAGTACTTC. This codes for CASSGGLAGLVYEQYF.

This clonotype was seen at least ten times. The V call is TRBV19, the J call TRBJ1-5, with 9 bases that match TRBD1. V lost 6 bases to trimming and J lost 3 bases; unmatched junction nucleotides: 6. The CDR3 is 15 residues long. CDR1 and CDR2 (germline): LNHDA, SQIVND (reference sequence). CDR3 sequence reads: CASRPQGAPNQPQHF. The CDR3 region has the DNA TGTGCCAGTAGACCACAGGGGGCTCCCAATCAGCCCCAGCATTTT.

This clonotype was seen many times. V gene TRBV6-6 combines with J gene TRBJ1-1; tentatively, D is TRBD1 (5 bases). V lost 6 bases to trimming and J lost 5 bases, with 16 bases between them. This CDR3 has 14 residues. The germline V gene has CDR1 MNHNY and CDR2 SVGAGI (reference sequence). The CDR3 spells CASRQGGEVTEAFF. The CDR3 nucleotides are TGTGCCAGCAGGCAGGGCGGGGAGGTAACTGAAGCTTTCTTT.

Of note for this clonotype: The junction departs from the called germline gene at one end, perhaps through a read error. The V call is TRBV7-3, the J call TRBJ1-1; D is undetermined. This CDR3 has 13 residues. Germline CDR1 and CDR2: SGHTA and FQGTGA. The CDR3: CASSLKTSTEAFF. The CDR3 DNA reads as TGCGCCAGCAGCTTAAAGACGAGCACTGAAGCTTTCTTT.

This clonotype was found a few times. V and J are TRBV5-4 and TRBJ1-4; 8 bases are a match to TRBD1. Trimming removed 3 bases from V and 8 bases from J; junction bases left unmatched: 3. CDR1 and CDR2 (germline): SGHNT, YYREEE (reference sequence). The CDR3 consists of 13 residues. CDR3 bases: TGTGCCAGCAGCTCACAGGGGGACGAAAAACTGTTTTTT. Translation gives CASSSQGDEKLFF.

The genes are TRBV4-3 and TRBJ1-4; TRBD1 aligns across 7 bases. The germline gives CDR1 LGHNA, CDR2 YSLEER. V lost 0 bases and J lost 4; bases outside the gene matches: 2. CDR3 length equals 15 residues. The CDR3 nucleotides are TGCGCCAGCAGCCAAGAAGGGACAGTTAATGAAAAACTGTTTTTT. This gives the protein CASSQEGTVNEKLFF.

This clonotype was observed at least ten times. V and J are TRBV7-2 and TRBJ2-5; tentative D call: TRBD1 (6 bases). From germline, CDR1 is SGHTA and CDR2 FQGNSA. Trimming stripped 2 bases from V and 5 bases from J, with 6 bases between. The CDR3 is 12 residues long. The CDR3 region is CASSLRGETQYF. CDR3 nucleotide sequence: TGTGCCAGCAGCTTAAGGGGGGAGACCCAGTACTTC.

This clonotype was counted many times. The rearrangement links TRBV10-2 to TRBJ2-7, with D possibly TRBD2 on 5 matching bases. CDR3 size: 15 residues. Per germline, CDR1 WSHSY and CDR2 SAAADI. The ends were cut back, 2 bases at V and 5 bases at J, with 16 bases in the middle. In DNA, the CDR3 is TGCGCCAGCAGTGAGGACGGACTGCATAAGAACGAGCAGTACTTC. Residues: CASSEDGLHKNEQYF.

The V and J genes are TRBV25-1 and TRBJ2-7; D is perhaps TRBD1 (5 bases). V lost 5 bases to trimming and J lost 2 bases, with 16 bases between them. This CDR3 region has 15 residues. Germline V gene data show CDR1 as MGHDK and CDR2 as SYGVNS. CDR3 in amino acids: CASSFYRDRPYEQYF. As DNA, the CDR3 is TGTGCCAGCAGTTTCTACCGAGACAGACCCTACGAGCAGTACTTC.

The chain is built from TRBV29-1 and TRBJ2-3; tentatively, D is TRBD2 (6 bases). This CDR3 spans 11 amino acids. V was cut by 3 bases and J by 11 bases, with 12 bases left in between. In germline, CDR1 is SQVTM, CDR2 ANQGSEA. The CDR3 DNA sequence: TGCAGCGTTGATCCGGGAGTCGAGCAGTATTTT. Its protein product is CSVDPGVEQYF.

The chain is built from TRBV6-5 and TRBJ2-5; D possibly corresponds to TRBD2 (6 bases). The CDR3 spans 16 residues. Trimming left V 0 bases short and J 5 bases short, with 16 bases between. The germline V gene encodes CDR1 MNHEY and CDR2 SVGAGI. In DNA form, the CDR3 reads TGTGCCAGCAGTTACTCGTGGGACGGGAGTGGGGAGACCCAGTACTTC. This translates into CASSYSWDGSGETQYF.

The chain carries TRBV7-2 and TRBJ2-7; D ambiguous. Trimming shortened V by 4 bases and J by 6 bases, and 22 bases separated the two germline ends. The CDR3 runs to 16 residues. Germline V gene lookup returns CDR1 SGHTA and CDR2 FQGNSA. CDR3 coding DNA: TGTGCCAGCAGCTCAGATCGATGGGCCCGTCACGCCGAGCAGTACTTC. It codes for CASSSDRWARHAEQYF.

This clonotype was seen repeatedly, ten times or more. CDR3 DNA: TGTGCCAGCAGCTTACCCGGGCAGGCCTCTGAAGCTTTCTTT. It is translated as CASSLPGQASEAFF. The rearrangement uses TRBV14 and TRBJ1-1; no definite D call. Germline CDR1 SGHDN, CDR2 FVKESK. V was shortened by 5 bases and J by 6 bases, with 16 bases between the two germline ends. CDR3 length equals 14 residues.

This clonotype has ten or more counts. The gene calls are TRBV7-8 and TRBJ1-2; 12 bases align to TRBD1. After removal of 5 bases from V and 4 bases from J, the junction contained 2 bases not matched to a gene. Looked up from germline, CDR1 is SGHVS and CDR2 is FQNEAQ. The CDR3 is 14 residues long. CDR3 loop: CASSAGQGAYGYTF. The CDR3 DNA sequence: TGTGCCAGCAGCGCGGGACAGGGGGCCTATGGCTACACCTTC.

The genes are TRBV7-2 and TRBJ2-1, with 11 nucleotides matching TRBD2. The germline V gene has CDR1 SGHTA and CDR2 FQGNSA. The CDR3 has 14 residues. The V and J ends lost 5 bases and 7 bases, in that order; junction bases with no gene match: 4. The DNA of the CDR3 is TGTGCCAGCAGCCCATGGACTAGCGGGAATGAGCAGTTCTTC. This translates into CASSPWTSGNEQFF.

CDR3 loop: CASSDETGYAGYTF. CDR3 in DNA: TGTGCCAGCAGTGATGAAACAGGATATGCAGGCTACACCTTC. The chain joins TRBV25-1 to TRBJ1-2, with D possibly matching TRBD1 (5 bases). CDR1 MGHDK and CDR2 SYGVNS come from the germline V gene. This CDR3 has 14 amino acids. Trimming took off 3 bases at V and 8 bases at J, with 16 bases between the two ends.

This clonotype was counted many times. The J gene is TRBJ1-1, the V gene TRBV20-1; D unclear. The germline V gene has CDR1 DFQATT and CDR2 SNEGSKA (reference sequence). The CDR3 loop spans 11 amino acids. For the CDR3, the DNA is TGCAGCGCCCGACTGAACACTGAAGCTTTCTTT. Its protein product is CSARLNTEAFF.

This chain connects TRBV10-3 to TRBJ1-2, with 9 positions matching TRBD1. The CDR3 extends over 13 amino acids. V lost 9 bases to trimming and J lost 8 bases; unmatched junction nucleotides: 10. From germline, CDR1 is ENHRY and CDR2 SYGVKD. The CDR3 nucleotides read TGTGCCATTCTTACCGGGACAGGGCACGGCTACACCTTC. Translating gives CAILTGTGHGYTF.